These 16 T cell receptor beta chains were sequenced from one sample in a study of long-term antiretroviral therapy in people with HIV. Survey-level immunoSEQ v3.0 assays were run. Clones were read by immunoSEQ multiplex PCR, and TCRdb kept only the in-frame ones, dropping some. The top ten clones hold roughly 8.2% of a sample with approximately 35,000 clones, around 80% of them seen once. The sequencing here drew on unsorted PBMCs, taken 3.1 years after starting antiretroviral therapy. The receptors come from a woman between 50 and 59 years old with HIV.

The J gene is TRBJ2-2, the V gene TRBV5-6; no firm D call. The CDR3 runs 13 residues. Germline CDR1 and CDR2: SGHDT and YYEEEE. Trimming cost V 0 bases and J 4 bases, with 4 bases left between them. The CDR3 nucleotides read TGTGCCAGCAGCTTGGGGGGCACCGGGGAGCTGTTTTTT. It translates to CASSLGGTGELFF.

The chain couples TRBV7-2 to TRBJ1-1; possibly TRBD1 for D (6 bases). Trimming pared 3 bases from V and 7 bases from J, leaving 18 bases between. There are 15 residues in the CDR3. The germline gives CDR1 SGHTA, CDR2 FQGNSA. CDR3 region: CASSLGDRLTLEAFF. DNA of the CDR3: TGTGCCAGCAGCTTGGGAGACAGGCTTACACTTGAAGCTTTCTTT. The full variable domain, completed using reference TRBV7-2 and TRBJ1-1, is GAGVSQSPSNKVTEKGKDVELRCDPISGHTALYWYRQSLGQGLEFLIYFQGNSAPDKSGLPSDRFSAERTGGSVSTLTIQRTQQEDSAVYLCASSLGDRLTLEAFFGQGTRLTVV.

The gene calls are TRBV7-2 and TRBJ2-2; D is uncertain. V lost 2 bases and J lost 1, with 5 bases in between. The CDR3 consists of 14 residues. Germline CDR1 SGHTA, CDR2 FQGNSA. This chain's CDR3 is CASSLRQNTGELFF. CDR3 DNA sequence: TGTGCCAGCAGCTTAAGGCAGAACACCGGGGAGCTGTTTTTT. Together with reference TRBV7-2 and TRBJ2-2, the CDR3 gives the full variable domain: GAGVSQSPSNKVTEKGKDVELRCDPISGHTALYWYRQSLGQGLEFLIYFQGNSAPDKSGLPSDRFSAERTGGSVSTLTIQRTQQEDSAVYLCASSLRQNTGELFFGEGSRLTVL.

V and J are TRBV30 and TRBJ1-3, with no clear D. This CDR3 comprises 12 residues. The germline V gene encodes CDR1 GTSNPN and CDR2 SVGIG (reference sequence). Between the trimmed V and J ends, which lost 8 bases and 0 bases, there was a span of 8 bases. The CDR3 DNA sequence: TGTGCCGGTAGATTCTCTGGAAACACCATATATTTT. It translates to CAGRFSGNTIYF.

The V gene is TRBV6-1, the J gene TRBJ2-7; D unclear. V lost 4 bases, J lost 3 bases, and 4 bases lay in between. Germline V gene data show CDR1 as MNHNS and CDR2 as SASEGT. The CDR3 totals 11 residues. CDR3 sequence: CASSGIYEQYV. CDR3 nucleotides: TGTGCCAGCAGTGGGATCTACGAGCAGTACGTC.

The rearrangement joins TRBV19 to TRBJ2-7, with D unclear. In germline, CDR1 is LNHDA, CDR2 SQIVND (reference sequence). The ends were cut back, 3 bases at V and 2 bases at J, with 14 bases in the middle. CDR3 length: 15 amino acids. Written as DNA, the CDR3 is TGTGCCAGTAGTATGTTGGGAAGTGGAACCTACGAGCAGTACTTC. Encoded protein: CASSMLGSGTYEQYF.

CDR3 nucleotides: TGTGCCAGCAGTTACTCGGACAGGGCGCTCGAGCAGTACTTC. Protein sequence: CASSYSDRALEQYF. The genes are TRBV6-6 and TRBJ2-7; 8 bases agree with TRBD1. This CDR3 has 14 amino acids. J was trimmed by 6 bases and V by 0 bases; bases with no gene match: 4. CDR1 is MNHNY, CDR2 SVGAGI, per germline (reference sequence).

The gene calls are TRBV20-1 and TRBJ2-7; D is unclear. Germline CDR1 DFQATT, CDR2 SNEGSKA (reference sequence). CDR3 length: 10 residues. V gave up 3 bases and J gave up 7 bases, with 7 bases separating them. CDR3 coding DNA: TGCAGTGCTAGGGACCGAGAGCAGTACTTC. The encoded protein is CSARDREQYF.

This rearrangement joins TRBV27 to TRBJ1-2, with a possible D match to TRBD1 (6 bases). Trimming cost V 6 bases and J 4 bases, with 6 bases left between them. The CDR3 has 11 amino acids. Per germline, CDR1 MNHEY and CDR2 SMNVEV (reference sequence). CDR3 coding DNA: TGTGCCAGCAGGGACAGCTATGGCTACACCTTC. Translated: CASRDSYGYTF.

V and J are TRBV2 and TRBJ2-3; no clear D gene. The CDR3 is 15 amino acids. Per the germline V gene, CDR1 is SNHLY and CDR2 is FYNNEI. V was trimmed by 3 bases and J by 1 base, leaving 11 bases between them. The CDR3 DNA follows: TGTGCCAGCAGTGAGGTCAGTCTGGGCACAGATACGCAGTATTTT. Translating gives CASSEVSLGTDTQYF.

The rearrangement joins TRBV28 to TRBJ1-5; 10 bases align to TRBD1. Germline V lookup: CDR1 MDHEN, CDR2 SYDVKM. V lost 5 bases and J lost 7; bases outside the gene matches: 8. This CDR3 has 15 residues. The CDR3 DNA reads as TGTGCCAGCAGTAAGGGACAGGGGTCGACGCAGCCCCAGCATTTT. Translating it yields CASSKGQGSTQPQHF.

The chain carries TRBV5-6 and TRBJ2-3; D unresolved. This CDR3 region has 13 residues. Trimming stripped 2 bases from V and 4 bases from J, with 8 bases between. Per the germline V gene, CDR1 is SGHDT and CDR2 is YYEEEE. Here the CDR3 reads CASSLLVSDTQYF. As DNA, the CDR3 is TGTGCCAGCAGCTTATTGGTGTCAGATACGCAGTATTTT.

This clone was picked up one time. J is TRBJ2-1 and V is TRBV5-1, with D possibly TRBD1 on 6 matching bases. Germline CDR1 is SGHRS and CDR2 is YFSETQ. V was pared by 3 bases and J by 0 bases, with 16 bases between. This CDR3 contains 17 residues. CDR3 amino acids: CASSWTLDSSSYNEQFF. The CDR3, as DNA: TGCGCCAGCAGCTGGACCTTGGACAGTAGCTCCTACAATGAGCAGTTCTTC.

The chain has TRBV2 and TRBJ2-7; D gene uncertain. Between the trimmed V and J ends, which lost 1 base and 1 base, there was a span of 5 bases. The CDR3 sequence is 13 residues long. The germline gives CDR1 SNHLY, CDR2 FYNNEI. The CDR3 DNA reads TGTGCCAGCAGTGAAGGAACTTCCTACGAGCAGTACGTC. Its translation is CASSEGTSYEQYV.

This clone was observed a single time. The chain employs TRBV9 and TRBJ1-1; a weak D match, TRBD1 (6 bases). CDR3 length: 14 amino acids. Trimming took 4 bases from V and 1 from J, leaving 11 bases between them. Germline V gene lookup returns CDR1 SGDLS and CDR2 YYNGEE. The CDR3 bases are TGTGCCAGCAGCTCGACAGGAGCGAACACTGAAGCTTTCTTT. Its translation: CASSSTGANTEAFF.

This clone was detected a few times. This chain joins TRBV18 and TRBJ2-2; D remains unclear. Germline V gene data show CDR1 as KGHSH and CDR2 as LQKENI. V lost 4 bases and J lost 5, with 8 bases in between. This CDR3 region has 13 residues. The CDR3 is CASSLFMTGELFF. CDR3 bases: TGTGCCAGCTCACTCTTTATGACCGGGGAGCTGTTTTTT.